The present T cell receptor beta chain was sequenced within a study of cytomegalovirus exposure and HLA in healthy donors. As for the donors, each was a healthy bone marrow donor. Amplification used 60 Vbeta primers and 13 Jbeta primers. Assay used: immunoSEQ multiplex PCR; TCRdb lists only in-frame clones, some missing. The sample carries tens of thousands of clones, roughly 70% recorded once. Germline V gene lookup returns CDR1 LNHDA and CDR2 SQIVND (reference sequence). The CDR3 is 15 amino acids. With 4 bases clipped from V and 3 bases from J, the junction kept 6 bases outside the gene matches. The V and J genes are TRBV19 and TRBJ2-3; TRBD2 matches at 8 bases. This sequence was found in a woman aged 55-70 years in good health and CMV-seropositive. Source material: PBMCs. The CDR3 loop reads CASSTGLVWTDTQYF. The CDR3 DNA is TGTGCCAGTAGTACGGGACTAGTTTGGACAGATACGCAGTATTTT.